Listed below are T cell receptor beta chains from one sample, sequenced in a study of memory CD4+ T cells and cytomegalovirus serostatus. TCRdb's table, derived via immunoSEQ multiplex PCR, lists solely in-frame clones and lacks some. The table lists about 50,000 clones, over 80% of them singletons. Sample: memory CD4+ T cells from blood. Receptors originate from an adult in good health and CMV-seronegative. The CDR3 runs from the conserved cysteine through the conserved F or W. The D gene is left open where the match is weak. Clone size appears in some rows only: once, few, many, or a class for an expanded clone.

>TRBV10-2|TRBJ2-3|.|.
CASSDAGASTDTQYF
TGCGCCAGCAGTGATGCGGGGGCTAGCACAGATACGCAGTATTTT
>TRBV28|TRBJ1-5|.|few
CASSLGHGHQPQHF
TGTGCCAGCAGCCTAGGACACGGCCATCAGCCCCAGCATTTT
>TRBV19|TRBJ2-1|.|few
CASNTGGSSYNEQFF
TGTGCCAGTAATACAGGCGGCAGCTCCTACAATGAGCAGTTCTTC
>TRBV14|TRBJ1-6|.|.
CASSYLVGNSPLHF
TGTGCCAGCAGCTACCTGGTGGGGAATTCACCCCTCCACTTT
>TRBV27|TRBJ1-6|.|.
CASSSLKDWGFNNSPLHF
TGTGCCAGCAGTTCACTAAAAGACTGGGGCTTCAATAATTCACCCCTCCACTTT
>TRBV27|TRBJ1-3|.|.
CASSWAGGNTIYF
TGTGCCAGCAGTTGGGCCGGTGGAAACACCATATATTTT
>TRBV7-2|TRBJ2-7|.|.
CASSLTGASSYEQYF
TGTGCCAGCAGCTTAACGGGGGCGAGCTCCTACGAGCAGTACTTC
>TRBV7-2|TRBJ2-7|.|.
CASSLRKNEQYF
TGTGCCAGCAGCTTACGTAAGAACGAGCAGTACTTC
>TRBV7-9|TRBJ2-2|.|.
CASSLGLGPNTGELFF
TGTGCCAGCAGCTTAGGGCTGGGCCCGAACACCGGGGAGCTGTTTTTT
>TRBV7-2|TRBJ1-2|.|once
CASSLSRGEYGYTF
TGTGCCAGCAGCTTAAGCAGGGGCGAGTATGGCTACACCTTC
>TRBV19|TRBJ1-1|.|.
CASRRSEGQRTEAFF
TGTGCCAGTAGAAGAAGCGAGGGGCAGAGGACTGAAGCTTTCTTT
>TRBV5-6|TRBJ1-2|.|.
CASSLNRAPVQGYTF
TGTGCCAGCAGCTTGAACAGAGCCCCCGTACAAGGCTACACCTTC
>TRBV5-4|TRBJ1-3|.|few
CASSLGGSGNTIYF
TGTGCCAGCAGCTTGGGGGGCTCTGGAAACACCATATATTTT
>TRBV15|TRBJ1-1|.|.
CATSRDGWTRTFF
TGTGCCACCAGCAGAGATGGGTGGACACGAACTTTCTTT
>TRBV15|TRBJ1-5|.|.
CATSRDGQGGKPQHF
TGTGCCACCAGCAGAGATGGGCAGGGAGGTAAGCCCCAGCATTTT
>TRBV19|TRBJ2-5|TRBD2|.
CASTKGGGGRETQYF
TGTGCCAGTACCAAGGGCGGGGGAGGCCGAGAGACCCAGTACTTC
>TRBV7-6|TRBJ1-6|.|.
CASSRDSYNSPLHF
TGTGCCAGCAGCCGTGACTCCTATAATTCACCCCTCCACTTT
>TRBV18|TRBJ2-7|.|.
CASSPPDAVEQYF
TGTGCCAGCTCACCACCGGACGCCGTAGAGCAGTACTTC
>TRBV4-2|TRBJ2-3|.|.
CASSPGGAGDTQYF
TGTGCCAGCAGCCCAGGGGGGGCGGGGGATACGCAGTATTTT
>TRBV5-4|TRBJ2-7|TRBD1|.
CASSRQGVPEQYF
TGTGCCAGCAGCCGACAGGGGGTCCCAGAGCAGTACTTC